This T cell receptor beta chain stems from a study of tumor-infiltrating lymphocytes in localized non-small cell lung cancer. Study-level background: The cohort mixed smokers and never-smokers, several histologies, and some post-neoadjuvant-chemotherapy samples. Overall study results and limits: Only some patients had TCR sequencing, depending on available tissue. Recurrence-free survival showed no association with tumor T-cell fraction. Technical variation could not be separated from intratumor heterogeneity here.

The V segment lost 0 bases and the J segment 0 bases; nucleotides outside the gene matches: 11. The germline V gene has CDR1 SGHNT and CDR2 YYREEE (reference sequence). CDR3 length equals 18 residues. Notes on this clone: What it binds is unknown.

Only in-frame clones appear in the TCRdb table, and some are missing; sequencing was by immunoSEQ multiplex PCR. The sample lists roughly 8,400 clones; 77% were seen once. The rearrangement joins TRBV5-4 to TRBJ2-7; 8 nucleotides agree with TRBD2. The sequence was obtained from a human donor with non-small cell lung cancer. The sequencing input was lung tumor tissue. CDR3 in amino acids: CASSLGPRGSGGSYEQYF. The CDR3, as DNA: TGTGCCAGCAGCTTGGGCCCTAGGGGGAGCGGGGGCTCCTACGAGCAGTACTTC.